Listed below are T cell receptor beta chains from one sample, sequenced in a study of cytomegalovirus exposure and HLA in healthy donors. Profiling relied on immunoSEQ multiplex PCR, and the TCRdb table lists in-frame clones only, not all of them. This table holds tens of thousands of clones, roughly 71% found once. The sample comprised PBMCs. The source is a man between 45 and 60 years old in good health and CMV-seropositive. The CDR3 runs from the conserved cysteine through the conserved F or W. Fields, in order: CDR3 protein, CDR3 DNA, V gene, J gene, D gene, clone size. The D gene is left open where the match is weak. The listing skips clone size in some rows; elsewhere it reads once, few, many or a size class.

CDR3 protein: CASSYVPGYEQYF; CDR3 DNA: TGTGCCAGCAGTTACGTACCGGGCTACGAGCAGTACTTC; V gene: TRBV6-5; J gene: TRBJ2-7; D gene: .; clone size: .
CDR3 protein: CATSIRAGGYNEQFF; CDR3 DNA: TGTGCCACCAGCATCCGAGCGGGGGGTTACAATGAGCAGTTCTTC; V gene: TRBV15; J gene: TRBJ2-1; D gene: TRBD2; clone size: .
CDR3 protein: CASSYGRSRDTEAFF; CDR3 DNA: TGTGCCAGCAGTTACGGAAGGTCGAGGGACACTGAAGCTTTCTTT; V gene: TRBV27; J gene: TRBJ1-1; D gene: .; clone size: .
CDR3 protein: CASSKDRQSTEAFF; CDR3 DNA: TGTGCCAGTAGTAAGGACAGGCAAAGCACTGAAGCTTTCTTT; V gene: TRBV19; J gene: TRBJ1-1; D gene: TRBD1; clone size: .
CDR3 protein: CASSLDGGLEAEQFF; CDR3 DNA: TGTGCCAGCAGCTTAGACGGGGGACTCGAGGCTGAGCAGTTCTTC; V gene: TRBV11-3; J gene: TRBJ2-1; D gene: .; clone size: few
CDR3 protein: CASSLSTGKEETQYF; CDR3 DNA: TGTGCCAGCAGCTTGTCGACAGGGAAGGAGGAGACCCAGTACTTC; V gene: TRBV7-6; J gene: TRBJ2-5; D gene: TRBD1; clone size: .
CDR3 protein: CASVRAGRTEAFF; CDR3 DNA: TGTGCCAGCGTTAGGGCAGGGCGGACTGAAGCTTTCTTT; V gene: TRBV2; J gene: TRBJ1-1; D gene: .; clone size: .
CDR3 protein: CASSVPGTGYYEQYF; CDR3 DNA: TGTGCCAGCAGTGTTCCCGGGACAGGGTACTACGAGCAGTACTTC; V gene: TRBV28; J gene: TRBJ2-7; D gene: TRBD1; clone size: .
CDR3 protein: CASSLVVQGAEAQYF; CDR3 DNA: TGCGCCAGCAGCTTGGTTGTGCAGGGGGCAGAGGCCCAGTACTTC; V gene: TRBV5-1; J gene: TRBJ2-5; D gene: TRBD1; clone size: .
CDR3 protein: CASSPGTGGGYGYTF; CDR3 DNA: TGTGCCAGCAGTCCGGGGACAGGGGGGGGCTATGGCTACACCTTC; V gene: TRBV27; J gene: TRBJ1-2; D gene: TRBD1; clone size: .
CDR3 protein: CASSVGVGRDTQYF; CDR3 DNA: TGTGCCAGCAGCGTAGGAGTCGGGAGGGATACGCAGTATTTT; V gene: TRBV9; J gene: TRBJ2-3; D gene: TRBD2; clone size: .
CDR3 protein: CASSQDGTGGGHEQYF; CDR3 DNA: TGTGCCAGCAGCCAAGACGGGACAGGGGGCGGCCACGAGCAGTACTTC; V gene: TRBV4-2; J gene: TRBJ2-7; D gene: TRBD1; clone size: .
CDR3 protein: CASSQNRGGNYGYTF; CDR3 DNA: TGTGCCAGTAGCCAAAACAGGGGAGGTAACTATGGCTACACCTTC; V gene: TRBV19; J gene: TRBJ1-2; D gene: TRBD1; clone size: .
CDR3 protein: CASSLALYEQYF; CDR3 DNA: TGTGCCAGCAGCTTAGCTCTTTACGAGCAGTACTTC; V gene: TRBV7-2; J gene: TRBJ2-7; D gene: .; clone size: .
CDR3 protein: CSVEGWSPPRETQYF; CDR3 DNA: TGCAGCGTGGAGGGGTGGAGCCCCCCCCGAGAGACCCAGTACTTC; V gene: TRBV29-1; J gene: TRBJ2-5; D gene: .; clone size: once
CDR3 protein: CAWTPRWTGFSNEQFF; CDR3 DNA: TGTGCCTGGACTCCTAGGTGGACAGGGTTTAGCAATGAGCAGTTCTTC; V gene: TRBV30; J gene: TRBJ2-1; D gene: TRBD1; clone size: .
CDR3 protein: CATGTSGSSEQYF; CDR3 DNA: TGTGCCACTGGTACTAGCGGGAGCAGCGAGCAGTACTTC; V gene: TRBV9; J gene: TRBJ2-7; D gene: TRBD2; clone size: .
CDR3 protein: CATSRDSGRGKVLNTEAFF; CDR3 DNA: TGTGCCACCAGCAGAGATTCAGGCAGGGGCAAGGTTTTGAACACTGAAGCTTTCTTT; V gene: TRBV15; J gene: TRBJ1-1; D gene: .; clone size: .
CDR3 protein: CASSLIGGQNYGYTF; CDR3 DNA: TGTGCCAGCAGTTTAATTGGGGGACAGAACTATGGCTACACCTTC; V gene: TRBV27; J gene: TRBJ1-2; D gene: TRBD1; clone size: few
CDR3 protein: CASSLFSVGQGAKEQFF; CDR3 DNA: TGCGCCAGCAGCTTGTTTTCAGTAGGTCAGGGGGCGAAGGAGCAGTTCTTC; V gene: TRBV5-1; J gene: TRBJ2-1; D gene: TRBD1; clone size: .
CDR3 protein: CASSHPGLAGGRDTDTQYF; CDR3 DNA: TGCGCCAGCAGCCACCCCGGTTTAGCGGGAGGGCGGGATACAGATACGCAGTATTTT; V gene: TRBV4-1; J gene: TRBJ2-3; D gene: TRBD2; clone size: .